This is a list of T cell receptor beta chains from one sample in a study of T cell changes during pregnancy in multiple sclerosis. The protocol was immunoSEQ multiplex PCR, while the TCRdb copy is restricted to in-frame clones and leaves out a portion. The data hold about 89,000 clones, with approximately 94% observed a single time. The sample was peripheral blood, taken in the third trimester of pregnancy. These TCRs come from a female donor with multiple sclerosis, enrolled in a pregnancy study. CDR3s include the opening cysteine and the closing phenylalanine or tryptophan. D genes are given only for firm matches. Clone size, where shown, is once, few, many, or a class for clones that have expanded.

v_gene	d_gene	j_gene	abundance	CDR3aa	CDR3nt
TRBV7-9	NA	TRBJ1-3	NA	CASSAGTYNNGNTIYF	TGTGCCAGCAGCGCCGGGACATACAATAATGGAAACACCATATATTTT
TRBV29-1	NA	TRBJ2-7	NA	CSVDTGYYEQYF	TGCAGCGTTGATACAGGTTACTACGAGCAGTACTTC
TRBV4-2	NA	TRBJ2-1	once	CASSQEGVAPRSDYNEQFF	TGTGCCAGCAGCCAAGAGGGAGTAGCACCAAGGTCGGATTACAATGAGCAGTTCTTC
TRBV7-2	TRBD2	TRBJ2-7	NA	CASSLAATSGPPYEQYF	TGTGCCAGCAGCTTAGCGGCTACTAGCGGGCCCCCCTACGAGCAGTACTTC
TRBV5-1	TRBD1	TRBJ1-1	NA	CASSSLPGGNTEAFF	TGCGCCAGCAGCTCCCTCCCAGGGGGGAACACTGAAGCTTTCTTT
TRBV29-1	TRBD1	TRBJ1-1	NA	CSVTGTGVLNTEAFF	TGCAGCGTGACCGGGACAGGGGTCCTGAACACTGAAGCTTTCTTT
TRBV7-2	TRBD1	TRBJ2-7	NA	CASSPGTGPSYEQYF	TGTGCCAGCAGCCCCGGGACAGGTCCTTCCTACGAGCAGTACTTC
TRBV5-4	NA	TRBJ2-1	NA	CASTSGGSGMLASYNEQFF	TGTGCCAGTACCTCCGGGGGTAGCGGCATGTTAGCGTCCTACAATGAGCAGTTCTTC
TRBV30	TRBD2	TRBJ2-1	NA	CAWRTSGIPYNEQFF	TGTGCCTGGAGGACTAGCGGGATTCCTTACAATGAGCAGTTCTTC
TRBV6-4	TRBD1	TRBJ1-5	NA	CASSVGRGRSNQPQHF	TGTGCCAGCAGTGTCGGCAGGGGGCGGTCAAATCAGCCCCAGCATTTT
TRBV19	TRBD1	TRBJ1-5	NA	CASSIQDRRADQPQHF	TGTGCCAGTAGTATACAGGACAGGAGGGCCGATCAGCCCCAGCATTTT
TRBV10-3	NA	TRBJ1-1	NA	CAIKVTPDTEAFF	TGTGCCATCAAAGTAACTCCGGACACTGAAGCTTTCTTT
TRBV28	NA	TRBJ2-1	NA	CASSSSDSDEQFF	TGTGCCAGCAGTTCCTCGGACAGCGATGAGCAGTTCTTC
TRBV9	NA	TRBJ2-7	NA	CASSPVAGFNEQYF	TGTGCCAGCAGCCCCGTCGCAGGGTTCAACGAGCAGTACTTC
TRBV5-1	TRBD1	TRBJ1-1	NA	CASSLGGQGAGAEAFF	TGCGCCAGCAGCTTGGGGGGACAGGGGGCAGGGGCTGAAGCTTTCTTT
TRBV4-1	NA	TRBJ2-3	NA	CASSQDGSGYATDTQYF	TGCGCCAGCAGCCAAGATGGTTCGGGATACGCGACGGATACGCAGTATTTT
TRBV5-1	TRBD2	TRBJ2-3	NA	CASSPGTSGPDTQYF	TGCGCCAGCAGCCCGGGGACTAGCGGCCCAGATACGCAGTATTTT
TRBV10-3	NA	TRBJ1-1	NA	CAIGDSGPPGVF	TGTGCCATCGGCGATTCGGGACCCCCGGGGGTATTT
TRBV6-6	TRBD1	TRBJ2-1	NA	CASSWGTAYNEQFF	TGTGCCAGCAGTTGGGGGACAGCGTACAATGAGCAGTTCTTC
TRBV6-5	TRBD1	TRBJ1-1	medium-sized	CASSYSLTGAGTEAFF	TGTGCCAGCAGTTATTCCCTCACAGGGGCCGGCACTGAAGCTTTCTTT
TRBV6-1	TRBD1	TRBJ1-5	NA	CASSVVTGGDQPQHF	TGTGCCAGCAGTGTCGTGACAGGGGGCGATCAGCCCCAGCATTTT
TRBV12-5	TRBD1	TRBJ1-5	NA	CASGLGGQRQPQHF	TGTGCTAGTGGTTTGGGGGGACAGCGACAGCCCCAGCATTTT
TRBV29-1	NA	TRBJ2-2	NA	CSARVTNTGELFF	TGCAGCGCGAGGGTAACGAACACCGGGGAGCTGTTTTTT
TRBV28	NA	TRBJ2-1	NA	CASSLLRQGYNEQFF	TGTGCCAGCAGTTTATTGCGGCAGGGGTACAATGAGCAGTTCTTC
TRBV5-6	NA	TRBJ1-1	NA	CASSRLHQGYMNTEAFF	TGTGCCAGCAGCCGACTCCATCAGGGGTATATGAACACTGAAGCTTTCTTT
TRBV27	NA	TRBJ2-1	once	CASSSTGPLYNEQFF	TGTGCCAGCAGTTCGACAGGTCCACTCTACAATGAGCAGTTCTTC
TRBV5-1	NA	TRBJ2-3	NA	CASSFGGDTQYF	TGCGCCAGCAGCTTCGGCGGGGATACGCAGTATTTT
TRBV19	NA	TRBJ2-7	NA	CASSGRYEQYF	TGTGCCAGTAGCGGGAGATACGAGCAGTACTTC
TRBV6-5	TRBD2	TRBJ2-5	NA	CASKISGAQETQYF	TGTGCCAGCAAAATTAGCGGGGCACAGGAGACCCAGTACTTC
TRBV6-1	TRBD2	TRBJ2-3	few	CASSGLAGGPDTQYF	TGTGCCAGCAGTGGACTAGCGGGAGGGCCAGATACGCAGTATTTT
TRBV27	NA	TRBJ2-1	NA	CASSFGGGGSYNEQFF	TGTGCCAGCAGTTTTGGAGGCGGAGGCTCCTACAATGAGCAGTTCTTC
TRBV7-2	NA	TRBJ2-4	once	CASSRRVSIQYF	TGTGCCAGCAGTCGCAGGGTGAGCATTCAGTACTTC
TRBV5-5	TRBD2	TRBJ2-3	NA	CASSLELAGGLNTDTQYF	TGTGCCAGCAGCTTGGAACTAGCGGGAGGGCTAAATACAGATACGCAGTATTTT
TRBV28	TRBD1	TRBJ2-1	NA	CASSPDRVVGGEQFF	TGTGCCAGCAGCCCCGACAGGGTCGTCGGTGGTGAGCAGTTCTTC
TRBV6-1	NA	TRBJ2-1	NA	CACQRSSYNEQFF	TGTGCCTGTCAGCGGAGCTCCTACAATGAGCAGTTCTTC
TRBV6-6	NA	TRBJ2-3	NA	CASSEFATQYF	TGTGCCAGCAGTGAGTTCGCGACGCAGTATTTT
TRBV7-9	TRBD2	TRBJ2-1	NA	CASSSLAGAFYNEQFF	TGTGCCAGCAGCTCCCTAGCGGGAGCTTTCTACAATGAGCAGTTCTTC
TRBV10-3	NA	TRBJ2-5	NA	CAISEDGTVQETQYF	TGTGCCATCAGTGAGGATGGAACAGTTCAAGAGACCCAGTACTTC
TRBV15	NA	TRBJ1-3	NA	CATSRGRGSSGNTIYF	TGTGCCACCAGCAGAGGGCGGGGGAGCTCTGGAAACACCATATATTTT
TRBV5-1	NA	TRBJ2-5	NA	CASSFGTLQRETQYF	TGCGCCAGCAGCTTCGGTACGCTGCAGCGAGAGACCCAGTACTTC
TRBV18	NA	TRBJ2-6	NA	CASSLQTGVGANVLTF	TGTGCCAGCTCACTACAAACGGGAGTTGGGGCCAACGTCCTGACTTTC
TRBV6-1	TRBD1	TRBJ1-5	NA	CASSARQGASNQPQHF	TGTGCCAGCAGTGCGAGGCAGGGGGCGAGCAATCAGCCCCAGCATTTT